These T cell receptor beta chains were read from a single sample in a study of a mutant IDH1 vaccine in newly diagnosed glioma. Their antigens remain unidentified. Only in-frame clones appear in the TCRdb table, and some are missing; sequencing was by immunoSEQ multiplex PCR. The sample shows about 41,000 clones, around 76% of them seen only once. The sample in question was PBMCs, obtained from a glioma patient whose treatment included an IDH1 peptide vaccine. The source of these receptors is a woman aged 35 to 49 with glioma. Some clones in this sample may be carry-over from other donors' samples. Each CDR3 is given with its conserved first and last residue. The D gene is left open where the match is weak. Clone sizes are given selectively: once, few, many, or a class where the clone is expanded.

J,V,size,D,CDR3,DNA
TRBJ2-3,TRBV6-5,-,-,CASTPHRGETDTQYF,TGTGCCAGCACCCCTCACCGGGGAGAAACAGATACGCAGTATTTT
TRBJ2-1,TRBV5-1,-,TRBD1,CASSLVGQGGEQFF,TGCGCCAGCAGCTTGGTAGGACAGGGCGGTGAGCAGTTCTTC
TRBJ2-5,TRBV7-2,-,TRBD2,CASSFYRGRAGETQYF,TGTGCCAGCAGCTTCTACCGCGGGAGGGCGGGGGAGACCCAGTACTTC
TRBJ1-1,TRBV27,-,-,CASRRNTEAFF,TGTGCCAGCAGGCGGAACACTGAAGCTTTCTTT
TRBJ2-7,TRBV10-3,-,-,CAIKTPSYEQYF,TGTGCCATCAAGACTCCTTCCTACGAGCAGTACTTC
TRBJ1-2,TRBV11-2,-,TRBD1,CASSSNVYPGQGARGYTF,TGTGCCAGCAGCTCAAACGTTTATCCGGGACAGGGGGCGCGGGGCTACACCTTC
TRBJ1-5,TRBV6-6,-,-,CASSYSTSNQPQHF,TGTGCCAGCAGTTACTCGACAAGTAATCAGCCCCAGCATTTT
TRBJ2-1,TRBV28,once,-,CASSFRAKQFF,TGTGCCAGCAGTTTCCGCGCCAAGCAGTTCTTC
TRBJ2-3,TRBV6-5,once,-,CATGRGSPSTDTQYF,TGTGCCACCGGTCGGGGGTCCCCTAGCACAGATACGCAGTATTTT
TRBJ1-1,TRBV19,once,-,CASSTGAEAFF,TGTGCCAGTAGCACCGGGGCTGAAGCTTTCTTT
TRBJ1-1,TRBV28,-,TRBD1,CASRSGGGTEAFF,TGTGCCAGCAGATCAGGGGGAGGGACTGAAGCTTTCTTT
TRBJ2-6,TRBV27,once,-,CASSLFGVFAFSGANVLTF,TGTGCCAGCAGTTTGTTTGGGGTTTTTGCTTTCTCTGGGGCCAACGTCCTGACTTTC
TRBJ2-7,TRBV2,-,TRBD1,CASSEDNRGPYEQYF,TGTGCCAGCAGTGAGGATAACAGGGGGCCTTACGAGCAGTACTTC
TRBJ2-1,TRBV27,-,TRBD2,CASSVLAGENEQFF,TGTGCCAGCAGCGTGCTAGCGGGAGAGAATGAGCAGTTCTTC
TRBJ2-2,TRBV5-4,-,TRBD2,CASSPLAGTNTGELFF,TGTGCCAGCAGCCCTCTAGCGGGGACAAACACCGGGGAGCTGTTTTTT
TRBJ2-7,TRBV19,-,TRBD2,CASSFGGGRAGGEQYF,TGTGCCAGTAGTTTTGGCGGCGGGAGGGCCGGAGGCGAGCAGTACTTC